Below are 11 T cell receptor beta chains sequenced from a single sample in a study of blood T cells in healthy people across ages. The use of a sample-barcoded 5' primer and a J-beta primer mix characterized a second PCR of roughly 6 to 11 cycles. TCRdb called the 5' RACE reads again in MiXCR, with one record for every CDR3 protein. The sample carries more than 700,000 distinct CDR3 sequences, about 53% recorded once. Sequenced sample: blood. Source of these receptors: an elderly man in good health.

The chain combines TRBV24-1 with TRBJ2-7; 7 bases match TRBD1. The CDR3 loop spans 15 amino acids. The V gene's germline CDR1 is KGHDR and CDR2 SFDVKD. V dropped 4 bases and J dropped 1; count of bases not matched to a gene: 6. This chain's CDR3 is CATSEGTDSSYEQYF. CDR3 nucleotides: TGTGCCACCAGTGAGGGGACAGATTCATCCTACGAGCAGTACTTC.

This clonotype turned up a few times. This rearrangement joins TRBV18 to TRBJ2-7; 11 nucleotides align to TRBD2. From germline, CDR1 is KGHSH and CDR2 LQKENI. Germline trimming cut 3 bases from V and 7 bases from J; bases unmatched to any gene: 8. The CDR3 runs to 15 residues. The chain's CDR3 is CASSPVAGGPGEQYF. Written as DNA, the CDR3 is TGTGCCAGCTCACCCGTAGCGGGAGGGCCAGGAGAGCAGTACTTC.

The gene calls are TRBV28 and TRBJ2-7, with TRBD1 identical over 9 bases. Germline V CDR1 and CDR2: MDHEN, SYDVKM. This CDR3 comprises 14 residues. Trimming took 6 bases from V and 1 from J; bases not matched to a gene: 4. CDR3 region: CASRGTGRSYEQYF. In nucleotides, the CDR3 is TGTGCCAGCAGGGGGACAGGGCGGTCCTACGAGCAGTACTTC.

This clonotype occurred a few times. It may be a read error: a sequence one base away is much more abundant. V is TRBV12-3 or TRBV12-4 and J is TRBJ1-1; D unresolved. V lost 3 bases to trimming and J lost 3 bases, with 8 bases between them. The CDR3 has 13 amino acids. CDR3 region: CASSLAWDTEAFF. The DNA for the CDR3 is TGTGCCAGCAGTTTGGCCTGGGACACTGAAGCTTTCTTT.

Concerning this clonotype itself: One end of the junction is discordant with germline, which a read error may explain. This sequence joins TRBV3-1 and TRBJ2-1, with a weak D call TRBD2 (7 bases). The CDR3 has 15 amino acids. CDR1 and CDR2 from the germline V gene are LGHDT and YNNKEL (reference sequence). The CDR3 reads CTSSHSGRGDNEQFF. In nucleotides, the CDR3 is TGTACCAGCAGCCACTCAGGGAGGGGGGACAATGAGCAGTTCTTC.

There are a few counts of this clonotype. The chain combines TRBV6-6 with TRBJ2-1; 12 bases are shared with TRBD2. The CDR3 extends over 17 amino acids. Germline V gene sequence: CDR1 MNHNY, CDR2 SVGAGI (reference sequence). J gave up 8 bases and V 5 bases, and 13 bases lay outside the gene matches. The CDR3 DNA reads as TGTGCCAGCAGTCGGACAGGGGTGACTAGCGGGAGCTATGAGCAGTTCTTC. Protein product: CASSRTGVTSGSYEQFF.

This rearrangement joins TRBV5-6 to TRBJ2-4; 9 nucleotides align to TRBD1. There are 16 residues in the CDR3. After removal of 4 bases from V and 13 bases from J, the junction contained 18 bases not matched to a gene. The germline V gene has CDR1 SGHDT and CDR2 YYEEEE. CDR3 residues: CASSPRDRAFVMGQYF. The CDR3 DNA sequence: TGTGCCAGCAGCCCTCGGGACAGGGCCTTCGTAATGGGGCAGTACTTC.

The chain couples TRBV27 to TRBJ2-1; TRBD1 agrees at 9 bases. The V gene's germline CDR1 is MNHEY and CDR2 SMNVEV (reference sequence). The CDR3 has 15 amino acids. The V and J ends lost 6 bases and 9 bases, in that order; junction bases with no gene match: 12. CDR3 sequence reads: CASSLGQGVVGEQFF. CDR3 nucleotides: TGTGCCAGCAGCTTGGGACAGGGTGTAGTAGGTGAGCAGTTCTTC.

The chain is built from TRBV27 and TRBJ2-5; 7 nucleotides agree with TRBD2. The CDR3 loop spans 17 amino acids. Germline CDR1 is MNHEY and CDR2 is SMNVEV (reference sequence). The V gene end was trimmed by 10 bases and the J gene end by 0 bases; junction bases not matched to a gene: 17. This CDR3 is CATRRDSSGGYQETQYF. CDR3 sequence (DNA): TGTGCCACCCGGAGGGATTCTAGCGGAGGGTACCAAGAGACCCAGTACTTC.

The CDR3 region has the DNA TGCGCCAGCAGCTTGGCCGGAGGGGCGGGGGTACACGAGAATGAGCAGTTCTTC. This gives the protein CASSLAGGAGVHENEQFF. The chain links TRBV5-1 to TRBJ2-1; 7 nucleotides align to TRBD2. The V segment lost 0 bases and the J segment 7 bases; nucleotides outside the gene matches: 16. The germline CDR1 and CDR2 sequences are SGHRS and YFSETQ. This CDR3 contains 18 residues.

V and J are TRBV20-1 and TRBJ2-1; TRBD2 agrees at 8 bases. Per germline, CDR1 DFQATT and CDR2 SNEGSKA (reference sequence). The CDR3 is made up of 14 amino acids. The CDR3 loop is CSAEGTRANNEQFF. CDR3 coding DNA: TGCAGCGCCGAGGGGACTAGAGCGAACAATGAGCAGTTCTTC.